Listed here are 15 T cell receptor beta chains from one sample, sequenced in a study of control samples from healthy donors and cancer patients. TCRdb's table, derived via immunoSEQ multiplex PCR, lists solely in-frame clones and lacks some. The sample contains some 130,000 clones, about 85% of which appear only once. The sample taken for sequencing was blood. These receptors came from a woman between 25 and 40 years old in good health.

The gene calls are TRBV4-1 and TRBJ2-7, with 9 positions matching TRBD1. V was pared by 8 bases and J by 2 bases, with 4 bases of the junction left unmatched. The germline V gene encodes CDR1 MGHRA and CDR2 YSYEKL. The length of the CDR3 is 13 residues. The CDR3 spells CASAGTGTYEQYF. For the CDR3, the DNA is TGCGCCAGCGCCGGGACAGGGACCTACGAGCAGTACTTC.

This chain joins TRBV19 and TRBJ1-2; D not resolved. The CDR3 consists of 13 residues. The V end was cut by 6 bases, the J end by 5 bases, with 13 bases between. Germline V gene data show CDR1 as LNHDA and CDR2 as SQIVND (reference sequence). CDR3 coding DNA: TGTGCCAGTAGCTTTGGGGTTCAGTATGGCTACACCTTC. Translating it yields CASSFGVQYGYTF.

The chain employs TRBV4-2 and TRBJ1-6; TRBD1 matches 8 bases. The ends lost 5 bases at V and 4 bases at J; junction bases unmatched: 13. The germline V gene has CDR1 LGHNA and CDR2 YNFKEQ. CDR3 size: 18 residues. The CDR3 DNA is TGTGCCAGCAGCAACAGATTGACAGGGGCGACGTATAATTCACCCCTCCACTTT. Its protein is CASSNRLTGATYNSPLHF.

The rearrangement uses TRBV20-1 and TRBJ2-2, with D possibly matching TRBD1 (5 bases). The CDR3 spans 15 residues. The germline CDR1 and CDR2 sequences are DFQATT and SNEGSKA (reference sequence). The germline V and J ends were trimmed by 3 bases and 4 bases, with 15 bases remaining between them. The chain's CDR3 is CSASGSGLGTGELFF. The CDR3 coding sequence is TGCAGTGCTAGTGGGTCAGGGCTCGGCACCGGGGAGCTGTTTTTT.

This sequence joins TRBV7-3 and TRBJ2-1; no firm D call. V dropped 4 bases and J dropped 2 bases, with 6 bases sitting between them. The CDR3 consists of 13 residues. The germline gives CDR1 SGHTA, CDR2 FQGTGA. In nucleotides, the CDR3 is TGTGCCAGCAGCTCAAACGCCTACAATGAGCAGTTCTTC. Protein product: CASSSNAYNEQFF.

The rearrangement uses TRBV27 and TRBJ2-2, with D possibly matching TRBD1 (6 bases). The germline V gene has CDR1 MNHEY and CDR2 SMNVEV (reference sequence). The CDR3 runs 17 residues. V was trimmed by 5 bases and J by 2 bases, leaving 18 bases between them. The DNA of the CDR3 is TGTGCCAGCAGTAGGACGATAGGGACAACTAACACCGGGGAGCTGTTTTTT. This gives the protein CASSRTIGTTNTGELFF.

This chain links TRBV29-1 with TRBJ2-1, with TRBD1 matching 9 bases. Germline assignment: CDR1 SQVTM and CDR2 ANQGSEA. V lost 0 bases, J lost 7 bases, and 7 bases stayed unmatched. The CDR3 sequence is 15 residues long. The CDR3: CSVEDLGQGKNEQFF. The CDR3 DNA reads TGCAGCGTTGAAGATTTAGGACAGGGGAAAAATGAGCAGTTCTTC.

This clone has just one count. Other DNA sequences within the sample encode an identical CDR3. This chain joins TRBV30 and TRBJ1-1; TRBD1 matches 8 bases. CDR1 is GTSNPN and CDR2 is SVGIG in the germline V gene (reference sequence). The CDR3 has 14 residues. The ends lost 1 base at V and 2 bases at J; junction bases unmatched: 3. CDR3 bases: TGTGCCTGGAGTGCCGGACAGGGTAACACTGAAGCTTTCTTT. Translated: CAWSAGQGNTEAFF.

The chain combines TRBV6-2 or TRBV6-3 with TRBJ1-5; weak D call: TRBD1 (6 bases). V was shortened by 5 bases and J by 1 base, with 9 bases between the two germline ends. Germline assignment: CDR1 MNHEY and CDR2 SVGEGT. This CDR3 has 14 amino acids. The CDR3 loop reads CASSHGQSNQPQHF. The CDR3 nucleotides are TGTGCCAGCAGTCATGGACAGAGCAATCAGCCCCAGCATTTT.

The chain is built from TRBV7-8 and TRBJ2-7; 9 bases are shared with TRBD1. CDR1 and CDR2 from the germline V gene are SGHVS and FQNEAQ. J was trimmed by 5 bases and V by 5 bases; bases with no gene match: 10. CDR3 length equals 15 residues. CDR3 protein: CASSHLTGQGNEQYF. As DNA, the CDR3 is TGTGCCAGCAGCCACCTAACGGGACAGGGAAACGAGCAGTACTTC.

The V and J genes are TRBV11-3 and TRBJ1-1; no definite D call. Germline values: CDR1 SGHNT, CDR2 YENEEA. Trimming pared 2 bases from V and 4 bases from J, leaving 14 bases between. This CDR3 is built from 15 residues. CDR3 bases: TGTGCCAGCAGCTTAAAAAGGGAGTTCTTCACTGAAGCTTTCTTT. It translates to CASSLKREFFTEAFF.

The chain joins TRBV11-3 to TRBJ2-3; D not resolved. The V and J ends lost 5 bases and 1 base respectively, with 7 bases between them. Germline CDR1 and CDR2: SGHNT and YENEEA. The CDR3 is 13 residues long. The DNA for the CDR3 is TGTGCCAGCAGCGCCTACGGCACAGATACGCAGTATTTT. Translated, it gives CASSAYGTDTQYF.

The chain joins TRBV28 to TRBJ2-7; no firm D call. CDR1 is MDHEN, CDR2 SYDVKM, per germline. Trimming pared 1 base from V and 2 bases from J, leaving 3 bases between. There are 12 residues in the CDR3. CDR3 residues: CASSLSAYEQYF. CDR3 DNA sequence: TGTGCCAGCAGTTTATCCGCCTACGAGCAGTACTTC.

This chain joins TRBV18 and TRBJ2-1; D is ambiguous. There are 16 residues in the CDR3. Germline CDR1 is KGHSH and CDR2 is LQKENI. V was clipped by 6 bases and J by 5 bases, with 20 bases between them. CDR3 nucleotide sequence: TGTGCCAGCTCCGGCTTCGTGTTAGCCGGCGACAATGAGCAGTTCTTC. Amino acid sequence: CASSGFVLAGDNEQFF.

The rearrangement uses TRBV20-1 and TRBJ1-2; D not certain. Germline-derived CDR1 and CDR2 are DFQATT and SNEGSKA (reference sequence). CDR3 length equals 11 residues. The germline V and J ends were trimmed by 6 bases and 8 bases, with 13 bases remaining between them. CDR3 amino acids: CSAPGIWGYTF. CDR3 DNA: TGCAGTGCCCCCGGGATTTGGGGCTACACCTTC.